This record concerns one T cell receptor (beta chain) sequence. V lost 2 bases and J lost 4; bases outside the gene matches: 8. Per germline, CDR1 DFQATT and CDR2 SNEGSKA (reference sequence). CDR3 length equals 17 residues. This sample was included in a study of T cells in Graves' hyperthyroidism and ophthalmopathy. Template material for amplifying TCR beta CDR3 regions consisted of RNA transcripts. TCR CDR3 regions were first amplified by RT-PCR with HTBI primers. MiXCR, applied by TCRdb to the multiplex PCR reads, yields one record per CDR3 protein. In the table there are hundreds of thousands of distinct CDR3 sequences, 15% to 17% of which are singletons.

This sequence was found in a woman between 18 and 29 years old with Graves' hyperthyroidism that later progressed to Graves' ophthalmopathy. The J gene is TRBJ2-5, the V gene TRBV20-1; 15 bases fit TRBD2. The sample was blood. CDR3 sequence reads: CSARPRGLAGGRETQYF. CDR3 DNA: TGCAGTGCTAGACCCCGGGGACTAGCGGGAGGTCGAGAGACCCAGTACTTC.